Listed below are T cell receptor beta chains from one sample, sequenced in a study of shared clonotypes between healthy human individuals. Data came from immunoSEQ multiplex PCR; TCRdb stores just in-frame clones and leaves some out. The sample carries hundreds of thousands of clones, 75% to 85% recorded once. Sequencing was carried out using PBMCs. Every receptor here comes from a woman aged 35 to 49 in good health. Some clones in this sample may be carry-over from other donors' samples. Both conserved end residues are part of each CDR3. The order of the fields is D gene, J gene, clone size, V gene, CDR3 DNA, CDR3 protein. D genes are given only for firm matches. Clone sizes are given selectively: once, few, many, or a class where the clone is expanded.

d_gene: NA; j_gene: TRBJ2-7; abundance: NA; v_gene: TRBV20-1; CDR3nt: TGCAGTGCTAGCGGTAAAAACGAGCAGTACTTC; CDR3aa: CSASGKNEQYF
d_gene: TRBD2; j_gene: TRBJ2-7; abundance: NA; v_gene: TRBV11-3; CDR3nt: TGTGCCAGCAGCCCCGGACTAGCAAGCGAGCAGTACTTC; CDR3aa: CASSPGLASEQYF
d_gene: NA; j_gene: TRBJ2-3; abundance: once; v_gene: TRBV10-3; CDR3nt: TGTGCCATCAGTGAGTCGGAGACTGACCTGAGCACAGATACGCAGTATTTT; CDR3aa: CAISESETDLSTDTQYF
d_gene: NA; j_gene: TRBJ2-7; abundance: few; v_gene: TRBV27; CDR3nt: TGTGCCAGCAGTTTATCGTTCAGGTACGAGCAGTACTTC; CDR3aa: CASSLSFRYEQYF
d_gene: TRBD2; j_gene: TRBJ2-1; abundance: once; v_gene: TRBV10-3; CDR3nt: TGTGCCATCAGCCCCGGGACTAGCGGCTCCTACAATGAGCAGTTCTTC; CDR3aa: CAISPGTSGSYNEQFF
d_gene: NA; j_gene: TRBJ1-6; abundance: NA; v_gene: TRBV5-4; CDR3nt: TGTGCCAGCAGCTTGGGAGGAGGTAATTCACCCCTCCACTTT; CDR3aa: CASSLGGGNSPLHF
d_gene: TRBD2; j_gene: TRBJ2-1; abundance: NA; v_gene: TRBV11-3; CDR3nt: TGTGCCAGCAGCTTAGGGGGACTAGCGGGAGGGAGAATTTACAATGAGCAGTTCTTC; CDR3aa: CASSLGGLAGGRIYNEQFF
d_gene: TRBD2; j_gene: TRBJ2-7; abundance: NA; v_gene: TRBV27; CDR3nt: TGTGCCAGCAGTGAAGCGGGAGGGCCTCACGAGCAGTACTTC; CDR3aa: CASSEAGGPHEQYF
d_gene: NA; j_gene: TRBJ2-7; abundance: once; v_gene: TRBV7-9; CDR3nt: TGTGCCAGCAGCCCCCTTGGCTCTAGCTACGAGCAGTACTTC; CDR3aa: CASSPLGSSYEQYF
d_gene: TRBD2; j_gene: TRBJ2-2; abundance: NA; v_gene: TRBV10-3; CDR3nt: TGTGCCATCAGTATAGCGGGAATCGGCACCGGGGAGCTGTTTTTT; CDR3aa: CAISIAGIGTGELFF
d_gene: TRBD1; j_gene: TRBJ2-2; abundance: NA; v_gene: TRBV28; CDR3nt: TGTGCCAGCGGATCCGGGACAGGGGTTAGTGGGAACACCGGGGAGCTGTTTTTT; CDR3aa: CASGSGTGVSGNTGELFF
d_gene: NA; j_gene: TRBJ2-7; abundance: once; v_gene: TRBV7-9; CDR3nt: TGTGCCAGCAGCTTGGAGGAATGGGCCGAGCAGTACTTC; CDR3aa: CASSLEEWAEQYF
d_gene: NA; j_gene: TRBJ1-6; abundance: NA; v_gene: TRBV5-4; CDR3nt: TGTGCCAGCAGCGCCGGACAGACTTATAATTCACCCCTCCACTTT; CDR3aa: CASSAGQTYNSPLHF
d_gene: TRBD2; j_gene: TRBJ2-1; abundance: NA; v_gene: TRBV6-5; CDR3nt: TGTGCCAGCAGTTTAACCGGGACTAGCGGCCGCAATGAGCAGTTCTTC; CDR3aa: CASSLTGTSGRNEQFF
d_gene: TRBD1; j_gene: TRBJ1-3; abundance: NA; v_gene: TRBV2; CDR3nt: TGTGCCAGCAGGGCAGACAGGGCTGGAAACACCATATATTTT; CDR3aa: CASRADRAGNTIYF
d_gene: NA; j_gene: TRBJ2-6; abundance: NA; v_gene: TRBV7-2; CDR3nt: TGTGCCAGCAGCCCCTTTGGACACTTCTCTGGGGCCAACGTCCTGACTTTC; CDR3aa: CASSPFGHFSGANVLTF
d_gene: NA; j_gene: TRBJ1-2; abundance: NA; v_gene: TRBV21-1; CDR3nt: TGTGCCAGCCTATTAGTACTGGCTCGGGGACAGGGCCTCGGGGGCTACACCTTC; CDR3aa: CASLLVLARGQGLGGYTF
d_gene: TRBD2; j_gene: TRBJ2-7; abundance: NA; v_gene: TRBV7-2; CDR3nt: TGTGCCAGCAGCTTAGTCGGGACTAGCGCCCCCTACGAGCAGTACTTC; CDR3aa: CASSLVGTSAPYEQYF
d_gene: TRBD1; j_gene: TRBJ2-7; abundance: few; v_gene: TRBV6-1; CDR3nt: TGTGCCAGCAGTGTTCAACAGGGGGCCCCCTACGAGCAGTACTTC; CDR3aa: CASSVQQGAPYEQYF
d_gene: TRBD1; j_gene: TRBJ1-2; abundance: few; v_gene: TRBV19; CDR3nt: TGTGCCAGTAGTATGAACCCGGACAGGTACTATGGCTACACCTTC; CDR3aa: CASSMNPDRYYGYTF
d_gene: TRBD1; j_gene: TRBJ1-1; abundance: NA; v_gene: TRBV5-4; CDR3nt: TGTGCCACCAGGGGACAGGGCGTCCCTGAAGCTTTCTTT; CDR3aa: CATRGQGVPEAFF
d_gene: NA; j_gene: TRBJ1-5; abundance: NA; v_gene: TRBV28; CDR3nt: TGTGCCAGCAGTTTACCCATCGGTCAGCCCCAGCATTTT; CDR3aa: CASSLPIGQPQHF
d_gene: NA; j_gene: TRBJ2-7; abundance: NA; v_gene: TRBV4-3; CDR3nt: TGCGCCAGCAGCCAAGTGAGGGAGGTTAGCTACGAGCAGTACTTC; CDR3aa: CASSQVREVSYEQYF
d_gene: TRBD2; j_gene: TRBJ2-7; abundance: NA; v_gene: TRBV19; CDR3nt: TGTGCCAGTAGTCTGACTAGCGGGAGTGGGACCCACGAGCAGTACTTC; CDR3aa: CASSLTSGSGTHEQYF
d_gene: TRBD2; j_gene: TRBJ2-7; abundance: NA; v_gene: TRBV18; CDR3nt: TGTGCCAGCTCGGGAGGGTGGAGCGACGAGCAGTACTTC; CDR3aa: CASSGGWSDEQYF
d_gene: TRBD2; j_gene: TRBJ2-3; abundance: NA; v_gene: TRBV4-2; CDR3nt: TGTGCCAGCAGCCAAATTAGCGGGAAGGATACGCAGTATTTT; CDR3aa: CASSQISGKDTQYF
d_gene: NA; j_gene: TRBJ2-7; abundance: NA; v_gene: TRBV7-8; CDR3nt: TGTGCCAGCAGCTTAGCGCGGGCGTACTACGAGCAGTACTTC; CDR3aa: CASSLARAYYEQYF
d_gene: TRBD1; j_gene: TRBJ1-5; abundance: medium-sized; v_gene: TRBV6-1; CDR3nt: TGTGCCAGCAGTGGGCAGACAGGGCATAGTCAGCCCCAGCATTTT; CDR3aa: CASSGQTGHSQPQHF
d_gene: NA; j_gene: TRBJ2-7; abundance: NA; v_gene: TRBV12-5; CDR3nt: TGTGCTAGTGGTGTAGGAGACGAGCAGTACTTC; CDR3aa: CASGVGDEQYF
d_gene: NA; j_gene: TRBJ2-5; abundance: NA; v_gene: TRBV29-1; CDR3nt: TGCAGCACCGGAGAGGGTTTCTCTAGGGAGCAGTACTTC; CDR3aa: CSTGEGFSREQYF
d_gene: NA; j_gene: TRBJ2-1; abundance: many; v_gene: TRBV7-2; CDR3nt: TGTGCCAGCAGCTTATACGCTCGCTCCTACAATGAGCAGTTCTTC; CDR3aa: CASSLYARSYNEQFF